One sample yielded the 16 T cell receptor beta chains listed below, sequenced in a study of regulatory T cells in long-lasting Graves disease. To make TCR beta libraries, researchers used iRepertoire HTBI primers and Arm-PCR of CDR3 regions. TCRdb re-called the multiplex PCR reads with MiXCR, one entry per CDR3 protein. The table has more than 350,000 distinct CDR3 sequences, approximately 22% seen once. Specified time point: persistent/refractory GD, antithyroid drugs over 5 years with positive TRAb. PBMC RNA was the source of the TCR library. Specimen: peripheral blood mononuclear cells (PBMCs), collected when the disease was refractory, from a patient treated with antithyroid drugs. All receptors come from a female donor with Graves disease.

The chain joins TRBV6-5 to TRBJ2-2, with D maybe TRBD1 (5 bases). V was trimmed by 4 bases and J by 1 base, leaving 10 bases between them. The V gene's germline CDR1 is MNHEY and CDR2 SVGAGI. This CDR3 is 15 amino acids long. CDR3 amino acids: CASSSETENTGELFF. Here the CDR3 DNA reads TGTGCCAGCAGTTCAGAGACAGAGAACACCGGGGAGCTGTTTTTT.

This clonotype showed up many times. The V gene is TRBV10-3, the J gene TRBJ2-2; perhaps TRBD2 as D (5 bases). The CDR3 is 15 amino acids. The germline CDR1 and CDR2 sequences are ENHRY and SYGVKD. V was cut by 6 bases and J by 3 bases, with 14 bases left in between. The CDR3 DNA reads as TGTGCCATCAGGGCGGGCGGCCTTGACACCGGGGAGCTGTTTTTT. Amino acid sequence: CAIRAGGLDTGELFF.

This clonotype was seen repeatedly, ten times or more. The V gene is TRBV6-1, the J gene TRBJ1-6; D might be TRBD1 (5 bases). V was shortened by 10 bases and J by 7 bases, with 14 bases between the two germline ends. Germline loops: CDR1 MNHNS, CDR2 SASEGT. The CDR3 consists of 13 residues. CDR3 sequence: CATAAGHNSPLHF. CDR3 sequence (DNA): TGTGCCACCGCGGCAGGGCACAATTCACCCCTCCACTTT.

This clonotype was seen repeatedly, ten times or more. The rearrangement uses TRBV6-1 and TRBJ2-2; TRBD1 matches 8 bases. This CDR3 region has 15 residues. The trim removed 8 bases at V and 4 bases at J, leaving 9 bases unmatched. CDR1 is MNHNS and CDR2 is SASEGT in the germline V gene. The CDR3 region has the DNA TGTGCCAGCCTTGAACCGGGGACAGGCACCGGGGAGCTGTTTTTT. Its protein is CASLEPGTGTGELFF.

This clonotype was seen repeatedly, ten times or more. This rearrangement joins TRBV3-1 to TRBJ1-2; 7 bases match TRBD1. Germline lookup yields CDR1 LGHDT and CDR2 YNNKEL (reference sequence). CDR3 length: 15 residues. Losses at the gene ends were 1 base for V and 6 bases for J; bases not matched to a gene: 8. CDR3 in DNA: TGTGCCAGCAGCCAAGCGAGGTCAGGGGGAGATGGCTACACCTTC. This encodes CASSQARSGGDGYTF.

This clonotype is a singleton in its sample. A much larger clone lies a single base off, so this may be a read error. The CDR3 reads CASRTTISDRQMNAEAFF. CDR3 nucleotides: TGTGCCAGCAGGACGACGATTTCAGACAGACAGATGAACGCTGAAGCTTTCTTT. The rearrangement uses TRBV2 and TRBJ1-1; the D gene is possibly TRBD1 (5 bases). This CDR3 comprises 18 residues. CDR1 SNHLY and CDR2 FYNNEI come from the germline V gene.

About this clonotype itself: A much larger clone lies a single base off, so this may be a read error. Likely a read error: the CDR3 ends without its conserved phenylalanine or tryptophan. The V gene is TRBV7-9, the J gene TRBJ2-7; 9 nucleotides line up with TRBD1. CDR3 length: 14 residues. The ends lost 5 bases at V and 4 bases at J; junction bases unmatched: 6. CDR1 and CDR2 from the germline V gene are SEHNR and FQNEAQ (reference sequence). CDR3 sequence (DNA): TGTGCCAGCAGCCCACAGACAGGGGGTTACGAGCAGTACCTC. Translating gives CASSPQTGGYEQYL.

Only a few counts were recorded for this clonotype. The chain employs TRBV28 and TRBJ2-2; 14 positions agree with TRBD2. The V gene's germline CDR1 is MDHEN and CDR2 SYDVKM. The junction had 12 bases not matched to a gene; V was cut back by 5 bases and J by 1 base. This CDR3 region has 20 residues. Written as DNA, the CDR3 is TGTGCCAGCAGTACTATTCGGACTAGCGGGAGGACCTTGAACACCGGGGAGCTGTTTTTT. Its translation: CASSTIRTSGRTLNTGELFF.

This clonotype was seen a few times. The rearrangement links TRBV13 to TRBJ2-1; D assignment may be TRBD1 or TRBD2 (6 bases each). V lost 5 bases, J lost 2 bases, and 16 bases lay in between. Germline CDR1 reads PRHDT; CDR2 reads FYEKMQ (reference sequence). The CDR3 is made up of 16 amino acids. The CDR3 DNA sequence: TGTGCCAGCAGCCCAACTGGAGGGGGGACCTACAATGAGCAGTTCTTC. This codes for CASSPTGGGTYNEQFF.

The sample holds many counts of this clonotype. This chain uses TRBV2 with TRBJ1-5; 7 nucleotides line up with TRBD1. Germline loops: CDR1 SNHLY, CDR2 FYNNEI. V lost 2 bases to trimming and J lost 5 bases; unmatched junction nucleotides: 3. This CDR3 is 14 amino acids long. CDR3 region: CASSERGLYQPQHF. The DNA of the CDR3 is TGTGCCAGCAGTGAAAGGGGGCTGTATCAGCCCCAGCATTTT.

This clonotype turned up a few times. The chain uses TRBV29-1 and TRBJ2-5, with D possibly being TRBD1 or TRBD2 (6 bases each). This CDR3 comprises 15 residues. The ends were cut back, 4 bases at V and 4 bases at J, with 19 bases in the middle. The V gene's germline CDR1 is SQVTM and CDR2 ANQGSEA. The CDR3 DNA reads TGCAGCGTTGCCCCCACAGGGAGGATCGGAGAGACCCAGTACTTC. Residues: CSVAPTGRIGETQYF.

This clonotype was seen at least ten times. This CDR3 reads CASSLLEGNTEAFF. CDR3 coding DNA: TGTGCCAGCAGTTTATTGGAGGGGAACACTGAAGCTTTCTTT. The gene calls are TRBV12-3 or TRBV12-4 and TRBJ1-1; D call uncertain. This CDR3 is built from 14 residues. V shed 2 bases and J shed 1 base, with 8 bases lying between them.

This clonotype was seen only a few times. The chain carries TRBV4-2 and TRBJ1-1; tentative D call: TRBD1 (5 bases). Germline loops: CDR1 LGHNA, CDR2 YNFKEQ. This CDR3 region has 19 residues. Trimming took off 2 bases at V and 1 base at J, with 23 bases between the two ends. CDR3 sequence: CASSQPTLSTTGSNTEAFF. CDR3 nucleotides: TGTGCCAGCAGCCAACCCACTCTCTCCACCACAGGATCGAACACTGAAGCTTTCTTT.

This clonotype was seen at least ten times. The genes are TRBV28 and TRBJ2-5; no definite D call. The germline V and J ends were trimmed by 2 bases and 4 bases, with 8 bases remaining between them. Germline assignment: CDR1 MDHEN and CDR2 SYDVKM. CDR3 length: 13 residues. The CDR3 DNA is TGTGCCAGCAGTTTAGAGTCAGGAGAGACCCAGTACTTC. It is translated as CASSLESGETQYF.

This clonotype was seen repeatedly, ten times or more. The chain combines TRBV30 with TRBJ2-5; D might be TRBD2 (6 bases). This CDR3 region has 12 residues. The V gene lost 3 bases and the J gene lost 4 bases, with 9 bases spanning the gap. Germline CDR1 reads GTSNPN; CDR2 reads SVGIG (reference sequence). CDR3 DNA sequence: TGTGCCTGGAGGGAGGAGGGAGAGACCCAGTACTTC. Amino acids: CAWREEGETQYF. The full variable domain, completed using reference TRBV30 and TRBJ2-5, is SQTIHQWPATLVQPVGSPLSLECTVEGTSNPNLYWYRQAAGRGLQLLFYSVGIGQISSEVPQNLSASRPQDRQFILSSKKLLLSDSGFYLCAWREEGETQYFGPGTRLLVL.

This clonotype appeared many times. The rearrangement links TRBV3-1 to TRBJ1-5, with D uncertain. CDR1 and CDR2 (germline): LGHDT, YNNKEL (reference sequence). Trimming cost V 5 bases and J 9 bases, with 11 bases left between them. The CDR3 spans 12 residues. CDR3 nucleotides: TGTGCCAGCAGCGAACTGCGGGGGCCCCAGCATTTT. Protein product: CASSELRGPQHF.